This paragraph covers one T cell receptor beta chain sequence. These data come from a study of shared T cell receptors in the human thymus. Profiled with immunoSEQ multiplex PCR; TCRdb holds only in-frame clones, not every one. The sample records some 700,000 clones, approximately 87% being singletons. These records were also assigned to another study, of human thymus T cells. That paper notes: Corrective cardiac operations yielded the resected thymus tissue. The authors found apparently biased V and J gene usage in thymic and blood repertoires. Unrelated people showed highly overlapping thymic repertoires, related research reported.

The clonotype comes from a boy in the first two years of life with a congenital heart defect. The sequenced sample was thymocytes.

The CDR3 region is CASSNGRPNTEAFF. The CDR3, as DNA: TGTGCCAGTAGTAATGGGAGGCCGAACACTGAAGCTTTCTTT. The rearrangement joins TRBV19 to TRBJ1-1; D remains unclear. Per the germline V gene, CDR1 is LNHDA and CDR2 is SQIVND (reference sequence). V lost 4 bases and J lost 1, with 10 bases in between. The CDR3 runs 14 residues. Full variable domain (outside the CDR3, taken from reference TRBV19 and TRBJ1-1): DGGITQSPKYLFRKEGQNVTLSCEQNLNHDAMYWYRQDPGQGLRLIYYSQIVNDFQKGDIAEGYSVSREKKESFPLTVTSAQKNPTAFYLCASSNGRPNTEAFFGQGTRLTVV.